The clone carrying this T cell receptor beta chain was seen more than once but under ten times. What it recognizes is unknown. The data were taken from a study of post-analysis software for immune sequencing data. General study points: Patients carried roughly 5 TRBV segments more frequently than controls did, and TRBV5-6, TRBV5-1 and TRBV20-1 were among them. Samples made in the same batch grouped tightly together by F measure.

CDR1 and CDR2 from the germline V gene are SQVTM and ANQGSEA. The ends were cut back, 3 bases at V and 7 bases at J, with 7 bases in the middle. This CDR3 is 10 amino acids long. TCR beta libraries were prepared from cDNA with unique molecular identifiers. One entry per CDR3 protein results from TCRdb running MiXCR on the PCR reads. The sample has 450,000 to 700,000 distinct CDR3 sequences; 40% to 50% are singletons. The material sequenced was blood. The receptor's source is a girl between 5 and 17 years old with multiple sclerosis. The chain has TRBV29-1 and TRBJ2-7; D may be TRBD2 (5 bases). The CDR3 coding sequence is TGCAGCGTTGAGAGGGCAGAGCAGTACTTC. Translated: CSVERAEQYF.